This passage covers 21 T cell receptor beta chains from one sample sequenced in a study of tumor and adjacent non-tumor tissue in lung cancer. This sample's RNA came from whole unsorted tissue. A modified ARM-PCR protocol with three rounds of nested PCR amplified TCRbeta. TCRdb reprocessed the multiplex PCR reads with MiXCR, giving one entry per CDR3 protein. This table has fewer than 85,000 distinct CDR3 sequences, over 70% appearing once. The specimen sequenced was lung tumor tissue. The receptors shown here come from a woman aged 45-65 years with non-small cell lung cancer.

The table lists this clonotype with many counts. The J gene is TRBJ1-2, the V gene TRBV5-1; D is perhaps TRBD1 (5 bases). V lost 0 bases, J lost 5 bases, and 17 bases lay in between. Germline-derived CDR1 and CDR2 are SGHRS and YFSETQ. This CDR3 comprises 16 residues. The CDR3 DNA is TGCGCCAGCAGCTTGGAAAGGGGTCGAGACCCTTATGGCTACACCTTC. Residues: CASSLERGRDPYGYTF.

For this clonotype: An end of the junction differs from the germline gene, which may be a read error. The gene calls are TRBV28 and TRBJ2-3; 8 positions agree with TRBD2. The germline V gene has CDR1 MDHEN and CDR2 SYDVKM. The CDR3 totals 16 residues. The CDR3 reads CANSPGVAGLRRTQYF. The DNA of the CDR3 is TGTGCCAACAGTCCAGGGGTAGCGGGATTGAGGCGTACGCAGTATTTT.

With regard to this clonotype: A single base separates this from a much larger clone, so it may be a read error. This chain joins TRBV20-1 and TRBJ2-7, with 7 positions matching TRBD1. Germline V gene data show CDR1 as DFQATT and CDR2 as SNEGSKA (reference sequence). The length of the CDR3 is 12 residues. V was clipped by 4 bases and J by 7 bases; unmatched bases: 7. The CDR3 here is CSAKGQKEEQYF. In nucleotides, the CDR3 is TGCAGTGCTAAGGGACAGAAAGAGGAGCAGTACTTC.

A word on this clonotype: A much larger clone is a single base away; this may be a read error. The chain employs TRBV28 and TRBJ2-7; TRBD2 agrees at 7 bases. V was clipped by 3 bases and J by 6 bases; unmatched bases: 11. This CDR3 comprises 15 residues. Germline V gene sequence: CDR1 MDHEN, CDR2 SYDVKM. The CDR3 sequence is CASSFRREPGGEQYF. The CDR3 DNA sequence: TGTGCCAGCAGTTTCCGGAGGGAGCCGGGAGGCGAGCAGTACTTC. The full variable domain, with the rest looked up from reference TRBV28 and TRBJ2-7, is DVKVTQSSRYLVKRTGEKVFLECVQDMDHENMFWYRQDPGLGLRLIYFSYDVKMKEKGDIPEGYSVSREKKERFSLILESASTNQTSMYLCASSFRREPGGEQYFGPGTRLTVT.

Points on this clonotype: Without the conserved terminal phenylalanine or tryptophan, this CDR3 likely stems from a read error. The chain links TRBV11-2 to TRBJ1-6; 10 positions match TRBD1. Germline V gives CDR1 SGHAT, CDR2 FQNNGV. The V and J ends lost 0 bases and 8 bases, in that order; junction bases with no gene match: 1. The CDR3 length is 15 residues. Here the CDR3 reads CASSLETGGHSPLHT. CDR3 DNA sequence: TGTGCCAGCAGCTTAGAGACAGGGGGCCATTCACCCCTCCACACT.

This clonotype was detected only once. One end of the junction fails to match germline, which may point to a read error. The chain carries TRBV11-2 and TRBJ2-3; possibly TRBD1 for D (6 bases). Germline V gene sequence: CDR1 SGHAT, CDR2 FQNNGV. The CDR3 is 20 amino acids. The CDR3 DNA reads TGTGTCAGCAGCCCGATCGGAACTAGGGGGAGTTCCTTAAGAGGAAATACGCAGTATTTT. This translates into CVSSPIGTRGSSLRGNTQYF.

CDR3 region: CASSQVTGSCYGYTF. As DNA, the CDR3 is TGCGCCAGCAGCCAGGTAACAGGGTCCTGCTATGGCTACACCTTC. This rearrangement joins TRBV4-1 to TRBJ1-2; D might be TRBD1 (6 bases). This CDR3 contains 15 residues. Trimming removed 3 bases from V and 4 bases from J, with 15 bases in between. CDR1 and CDR2 from the germline V gene are MGHRA and YSYEKL.

The sample holds one count of this clonotype. One end of the junction varies from germline; a read error may be responsible. The rearrangement links TRBV28 to TRBJ2-7; D is perhaps TRBD1 (5 bases). The CDR3 loop spans 14 amino acids. Per germline, CDR1 MDHEN and CDR2 SYDVKM. CDR3 sequence: CTSSLKGVNYEQYF. For the CDR3, the DNA is TGTACCAGCAGTTTAAAAGGGGTGAACTACGAGCAGTACTTC.

Of note for this clonotype: At one end the junction does not follow the germline gene, possibly because of a read error. The J gene is TRBJ2-1, the V gene TRBV29-1, with 8 bases lining up with TRBD2. The germline V gene has CDR1 SQVTM and CDR2 ANQGSEA. The CDR3 runs 15 residues. DNA of the CDR3: TGCAGCGTTGAATTAAGCGGGAGCTCACACAATAAGCATTTCTTC. Amino acid sequence: CSVELSGSSHNKHFF.

The chain links TRBV7-8 to TRBJ2-1; D is uncertain. Germline CDR1 reads SGHVS; CDR2 reads FQNEAQ. The CDR3 spans 15 residues. Trimming shortened V by 5 bases and J by 3 bases, and 14 bases separated the two germline ends. The CDR3, as DNA: TGTGCCAGCAGCAGAGACACGAGTGACTACAATGAGCAGTTCTTC. Amino acid sequence: CASSRDTSDYNEQFF.

As concerns this clonotype: A read error is possible here, since a much larger clone lies one base away. The chain is built from TRBV28 and TRBJ2-7; tentatively, D is TRBD2 (6 bases). Trimming left V 2 bases short and J 4 bases short, with 15 bases between. This CDR3 contains 15 residues. Germline lookup yields CDR1 MDHEN and CDR2 SYDVKM. CDR3 protein: CASSLPSVGVYEQYF. The CDR3, as DNA: TGTGCCAGCAGTTTACCTAGCGTTGGGGTTTACGAGCAGTACTTC.

The chain joins TRBV4-1 to TRBJ2-7; tentatively, D is TRBD2 (6 bases). Germline assignment: CDR1 MGHRA and CDR2 YSYEKL. Trimming shortened V by 6 bases and J by 13 bases, and 31 bases separated the two germline ends. The CDR3 spans 16 residues. This CDR3 is CASSPRGGKKEYEEYF. The CDR3 nucleotides read TGCGCCAGCAGTCCCCGGGGCGGGAAAAAGGAATACGAGGAATACTTC.

This chain links TRBV4-2 with TRBJ1-2; a possible D gene is TRBD1 (5 bases). CDR1 is LGHNA, CDR2 YNFKEQ, per germline. Trimming took off 3 bases at V and 3 bases at J, with 11 bases between the two ends. The CDR3 is made up of 14 amino acids. Here the CDR3 reads CASSHPGSDYGYTF. In DNA, the CDR3 is TGTGCCAGCAGCCATCCAGGGAGTGACTATGGCTACACCTTC.

This clonotype was seen only a few times. The CDR3 does not close with the conserved phenylalanine or tryptophan, likely indicating a read error. This chain joins TRBV11-1 and TRBJ2-2; D is possibly TRBD2 (6 bases). Germline-derived CDR1 and CDR2 are SGHAT and FQDESV (reference sequence). V was clipped by 6 bases and J by 8 bases, with 16 bases between them. The CDR3 is made up of 14 amino acids. CDR3 nucleotide sequence: TGTGCCAGCAGTTGGAGAACGGGAGTTGGGGAGCTGTTTCCT. It translates to CASSWRTGVGELFP.

This clonotype appeared a few times. Mismatch with germline at one junction end may stem from a read error. The chain recombines TRBV12-3 or TRBV12-4 with TRBJ1-3, with no clear D. There are 16 residues in the CDR3. CDR3 loop: CACSSDSWTSGNTIYF. In DNA form, the CDR3 reads TGTGCCTGCAGCTCAGACTCCTGGACCTCTGGAAACACCATATATTTT.

This clonotype was counted once. The chain combines TRBV29-1 with TRBJ2-2, with D possibly matching TRBD1 (6 bases). Deletions cut 6 bases from V and 8 bases from J, with 19 bases between. CDR1 and CDR2 from the germline V gene are SQVTM and ANQGSEA. The CDR3 covers 14 residues. CDR3 DNA sequence: TGCAGCGTGTTTTCCGGGACATCTACGGGGGAGCTGTTTTTT. This sequence encodes CSVFSGTSTGELFF.

Of note for this clonotype: Lacking the conserved final phenylalanine or tryptophan, this CDR3 likely reflects a read error. The CDR3 spells CASDPDLAQGGDEQYS. As DNA, the CDR3 is TGCGCCAGCGACCCGGACTTGGCGCAAGGGGGCGACGAGCAGTACTCC. The chain uses TRBV10-2 and TRBJ2-7; 7 nucleotides match TRBD1. The CDR3 has 16 residues. The V and J ends lost 8 bases and 5 bases, in that order; junction bases with no gene match: 18. Looked up from germline, CDR1 is WSHSY and CDR2 is SAAADI.

As regards this clonotype: The junction departs from the called germline gene at one end, perhaps through a read error. This sequence joins TRBV6-6 and TRBJ2-3; D call uncertain. Germline-derived CDR1 and CDR2 are MNHNY and SVGAGI (reference sequence). The length of the CDR3 is 14 residues. CDR3 region: CASSAQEHTNTLYF. As DNA, the CDR3 is TGTGCCAGCAGTGCCCAGGAACACACAAATACGCTGTATTTT.

Only one count was recorded for this clonotype. It may be a read error: a sequence one base away is much more abundant. DNA for the CDR3: TGTGCCAGCAGTGGAAGGGGGGGACAAGAGACCCAGTACTTC. Translating gives CASSGRGGQETQYF. The chain combines TRBV6-1 with TRBJ2-5, with D possibly TRBD2 on 7 matching bases. The CDR3 is 14 amino acids. The germline V gene has CDR1 MNHNS and CDR2 SASEGT. The V end was cut by 4 bases, the J end by 2 bases, with 11 bases between.

The table lists this clonotype with a count of one. An end of the junction does not agree with germline; a read error may underlie this. The chain employs TRBV11-3 and TRBJ2-4, with a weak D call TRBD1 (6 bases). The germline V gene has CDR1 SGHNT and CDR2 YENEEA. CDR3 size: 14 residues. CDR3 in amino acids: CASSSTGQGDIQYF. The CDR3 coding sequence is TGTGCTAGCAGCTCAACAGGGCAAGGGGACATTCAGTACTTC.

On this clonotype: Compared with germline, one end of the junction differs, possibly owing to a read error. The V gene is TRBV29-1, the J gene TRBJ1-3, with a tentative D call TRBD1 (6 bases). This CDR3 has 12 residues. The germline CDR1 and CDR2 sequences are SQVTM and ANQGSEA. DNA for the CDR3: TGTAGCGCCTGGACAGTCCGCGGCGCCATATATTTT. This encodes CSAWTVRGAIYF.